The clone carrying this T cell receptor beta chain was detected once. The sample comes from a study of blood T cell repertoires in COVID-19. The overall study: Sources were T cells, B-cell-depleted T cells, or PBMCs; the material itself was cDNA or gDNA.

Methods used by the authors: Reference gene primer amplification gave nucleated cell count estimates. Using immunoSEQ multiplex PCR, the repertoire was profiled, and TCRdb retains in-frame clones only, with some absent. V and J calls and clone size are given by that table; D and trimming were obtained from the DNA. The sample records approximately 150,000 clones, over 70% being singletons. The V end was cut by 5 bases, the J end by 0 bases, with 11 bases between. Per germline, CDR1 LNHDA and CDR2 SQIVND (reference sequence). The CDR3 spans 16 residues. This chain joins TRBV19 and TRBJ1-6, with D possibly TRBD1 on 6 matching bases. The receptor was derived from a man in his 70s who had recovered from COVID-19. Material for sequencing was peripheral blood. CDR3 region: CASSGTGSSYNSPLHF. The CDR3 nucleotides are TGTGCCAGTAGTGGAACAGGGAGCTCCTATAATTCACCCCTCCACTTT.